This passage covers 20 T cell receptor beta chains from one sample sequenced in a study of CD8 T cells in ankylosing spondylitis (dated by TCRdb to between 2016 and 2019). These receptors are not linked to any known antigen. The library was built by means of 5' RACE. Sequencing was performed on an Illumina HiSeq 2500. The public reads were reanalyzed by TCRdb: fastp trimming at Q25, MiXCR alignment, in-frame beta chains only. Entries that share a CDR3 protein sequence are merged under the most common genes and DNA. The sample contains 390,000 or so distinct CDR3 sequences, about a fifth of them found a single time. The top ten hold roughly 16% of the sample. Study-wide findings and limitations: Blood from ankylosing spondylitis patients appeared to be characterized by a TCR beta motif made up of several highly homologous amino acid variants.

Sequenced material: blood, either unsorted or a sorted T cell fraction (not recorded which). The source is a male donor with ankylosing spondylitis.

Only a few counts were recorded for this clonotype. V usage is TRBV14 and J usage is TRBJ1-3; D perhaps matches TRBD1 (5 bases). CDR1 and CDR2 (germline): SGHDN, FVKESK. The CDR3 totals 16 residues. Trimming pared 3 bases from V and 0 bases from J, leaving 12 bases between. This CDR3 is CASSHPGPVSGNTIYF. The CDR3 DNA is TGTGCCAGCAGCCATCCGGGACCTGTCTCTGGAAACACCATATATTTT.

This chain connects TRBV2 to TRBJ2-1, with D hard to call. The CDR3 length is 11 residues. Trimming shortened V by 7 bases and J by 7 bases, and 8 bases separated the two germline ends. Germline V gene data show CDR1 as SNHLY and CDR2 as FYNNEI. The CDR3 DNA reads TGTGCCAGCAAAGGCGCGAATGAGCAGTTCTTC. Protein sequence: CASKGANEQFF.

This chain links TRBV5-1 with TRBJ2-7; D might be TRBD1 or TRBD2, each matching 5 bases. This CDR3 has 14 residues. V lost 7 bases and J lost 2, with 16 bases in between. Germline V lookup: CDR1 SGHRS, CDR2 YFSETQ. CDR3 sequence (DNA): TGCGCCAGCGGTACAGGACTCAGTACCTACGAGCAGTACTTC. Protein: CASGTGLSTYEQYF.

The sample holds a few counts of this clonotype. An end of the junction does not agree with germline; a read error may underlie this. The V and J genes are TRBV20-1 and TRBJ2-5, with 10 positions matching TRBD2. Germline V gene lookup returns CDR1 DFQATT and CDR2 SNEGSKA (reference sequence). The CDR3 totals 15 residues. The CDR3 loop reads CSARAGGPKQETQYF. The CDR3 nucleotides read TGCAGTGCCAGAGCGGGAGGGCCGAAACAAGAGACCCAGTACTTC.

A few counts support this clonotype. The CDR3 protein is CASSLGQGLYSNQPQHF. The CDR3 coding sequence is TGTGCCAGCAGCTTAGGACAGGGGCTCTATAGCAATCAGCCCCAGCATTTT. The chain recombines TRBV7-9 with TRBJ1-5; 8 nucleotides match TRBD1. With V trimmed by 1 base and J by 0 bases, 5 bases remained unmatched. The germline V gene has CDR1 SEHNR and CDR2 FQNEAQ (reference sequence). The CDR3 contains 17 residues. Full variable domain (rest looked up from reference TRBV7-9 and TRBJ1-5): DTGVSQNPRHKITKRGQNVTFRCDPISEHNRLYWYRQTLGQGPEFLTYFQNEAQLEKSRLLSDRFSAERPKGSFSTLEIQRTEQGDSAMYLCASSLGQGLYSNQPQHFGDGTRLSIL.

This clonotype was seen only a few times. The chain has TRBV5-1 and TRBJ2-6; D is undetermined. The CDR3 has 16 residues. Germline V gene lookup returns CDR1 SGHRS and CDR2 YFSETQ. Trimming stripped 7 bases from V and 1 base from J, with 15 bases between. CDR3 sequence reads: CASGLNLGSGANVLTF. The CDR3 DNA reads TGCGCCAGCGGCCTAAATCTTGGTTCTGGGGCCAACGTCCTGACTTTC.

V gene TRBV2 combines with J gene TRBJ2-5; D call uncertain. Germline CDR1 is SNHLY and CDR2 is FYNNEI. CDR3 length equals 13 residues. Between the trimmed V and J ends, which lost 0 bases and 7 bases, there was a span of 9 bases. For the CDR3, the DNA is TGTGCCAGCAGTGAAGCGCATTGGGGGACCCAGTACTTC. Amino acid sequence: CASSEAHWGTQYF.

This clonotype occurred many times. The CDR3 region is CSVEPQGLTEAFF. DNA for the CDR3: TGCAGCGTTGAACCCCAGGGATTGACTGAAGCTTTCTTT. The genes are TRBV29-1 and TRBJ1-1; D may be TRBD1 (5 bases). The CDR3 runs to 13 residues. Looked up from germline, CDR1 is SQVTM and CDR2 is ANQGSEA. V was trimmed by 2 bases and J by 5 bases, leaving 12 bases between them.

The chain carries TRBV7-2 and TRBJ1-5; D is perhaps TRBD1 (5 bases). Deletions cut 5 bases from V and 6 bases from J, with 14 bases between. CDR1 and CDR2 (germline): SGHTA, FQGNSA. The CDR3 is 14 amino acids. CDR3 nucleotide sequence: TGTGCCAGCAGCAAGTTGCAGGGAGGTCAGCCCCAGCATTTT. This translates into CASSKLQGGQPQHF. Combining the CDR3 with reference TRBV7-2 and TRBJ1-5 gives the whole variable domain GAGVSQSPSNKVTEKGKDVELRCDPISGHTALYWYRQSLGQGLEFLIYFQGNSAPDKSGLPSDRFSAERTGGSVSTLTIQRTQQEDSAVYLCASSKLQGGQPQHFGDGTRLSIL.

The V and J genes are TRBV15 and TRBJ2-2; D unclear. Per the germline V gene, CDR1 is LNHNV and CDR2 is YYDKDF (reference sequence). Trimming took off 2 bases at V and 1 base at J, with 8 bases between the two ends. This CDR3 spans 15 amino acids. The CDR3 sequence: CATSRKGWNTGELFF. CDR3 DNA: TGTGCCACCAGCAGAAAAGGGTGGAACACCGGGGAGCTGTTTTTT.

This clonotype came up a few times. The J gene is TRBJ2-5, the V gene TRBV5-1, with no clear D. The CDR3 runs 14 residues. The V and J ends lost 0 bases and 2 bases respectively, with 8 bases between them. In germline, CDR1 is SGHRS, CDR2 YFSETQ. The CDR3 nucleotides are TGCGCCAGCAGCTTGGTTGCGGTTCAAGAGACCCAGTACTTC. Translation gives CASSLVAVQETQYF.

This clonotype came up a few times. This chain connects TRBV12-3 or TRBV12-4 to TRBJ1-6; a weak D match, TRBD1 (6 bases). Trimming took off 4 bases at V and 7 bases at J, with 14 bases between the two ends. The CDR3 runs 15 residues. CDR3 region: CASSSQGPVNSPLHF. For the CDR3, the DNA is TGTGCCAGCAGTTCACAGGGTCCGGTGAATTCACCCCTCCACTTT.

This chain links TRBV29-1 with TRBJ2-2, with 7 bases aligning to TRBD2. From germline, CDR1 is SQVTM and CDR2 ANQGSEA. There are 15 residues in the CDR3. After removal of 4 bases from V and 5 bases from J, the junction contained 10 bases not matched to a gene. This chain's CDR3 is CSVGVAGVETGELFF. In DNA, the CDR3 is TGCAGCGTTGGGGTGGCGGGAGTGGAGACCGGGGAGCTGTTTTTT.

V and J are TRBV11-2 and TRBJ2-7; 11 nucleotides agree with TRBD1. V was clipped by 5 bases and J by 5 bases; unmatched bases: 8. In germline, CDR1 is SGHAT, CDR2 FQNNGV. This CDR3 spans 15 amino acids. The chain's CDR3 is CASSPTGQGGDEQYF. CDR3 nucleotides: TGTGCCAGCAGCCCGACGGGACAGGGGGGAGACGAGCAGTACTTC.

The chain uses TRBV11-2 and TRBJ2-7; 10 bases map to TRBD2. The V segment lost 3 bases and the J segment 6 bases; nucleotides outside the gene matches: 8. This CDR3 has 15 amino acids. The germline V gene encodes CDR1 SGHAT and CDR2 FQNNGV. CDR3 loop: CASSFLAGGFAEQYF. CDR3 nucleotide sequence: TGTGCCAGCAGCTTTTTAGCGGGAGGCTTTGCCGAGCAGTACTTC.

CDR3 bases: TGTGCCAGCAGCCAAGTCCGGGGGCGCTTCGAGCAGTACTTC. Its translation is CASSQVRGRFEQYF. J is TRBJ2-7 and V is TRBV3-1; D tentatively reads TRBD1 or TRBD2 (6 bases each). V lost 1 base, J lost 6 bases, and 13 bases lay in between. Per germline, CDR1 LGHDT and CDR2 YNNKEL (reference sequence). This CDR3 is 14 amino acids long.

This clonotype was seen only a few times. The chain links TRBV28 to TRBJ1-1; 7 bases agree with TRBD1. The CDR3 has 15 amino acids. The trim removed 3 bases at V and 2 bases at J, leaving 6 bases unmatched. Germline assignment: CDR1 MDHEN and CDR2 SYDVKM. The DNA of the CDR3 is TGTGCCAGCAGTTTGCACGGGGACAGAAACACTGAAGCTTTCTTT. Translated, it gives CASSLHGDRNTEAFF.

The chain has TRBV29-1 and TRBJ2-3; 8 bases fit TRBD2. Germline V gives CDR1 SQVTM, CDR2 ANQGSEA. The CDR3 covers 13 residues. Trimming cost V 3 bases and J 4 bases; bases outside gene matches: 3. The DNA for the CDR3 is TGCAGCGTTGATAGCGGGAACGCAGATACGCAGTATTTT. This translates into CSVDSGNADTQYF.

The chain is built from TRBV19 and TRBJ2-3; 8 nucleotides agree with TRBD1. From germline, CDR1 is LNHDA and CDR2 SQIVND (reference sequence). V gave up 9 bases and J gave up 0 bases; unmatched junction bases: 5. The CDR3 consists of 14 residues. CDR3 protein: CASDRGYSTDTQYF. The CDR3 coding sequence is TGTGCCAGCGACAGGGGATATAGCACAGATACGCAGTATTTT.

This chain uses TRBV2 with TRBJ2-7; no definite D call. V was cut by 4 bases and J by 0 bases, with 16 bases left in between. The germline gives CDR1 SNHLY, CDR2 FYNNEI. The CDR3 is made up of 16 amino acids. DNA for the CDR3: TGTGCCAGCAGTGCGCACGCCGATCTTAGCTCCTACGAGCAGTACTTC. This translates into CASSAHADLSSYEQYF.